Following are 11 T cell receptor beta chains from one sample sequenced in a study of identical twins. A single record per CDR3 protein comes from TCRdb applying MiXCR to the 5' RACE reads. This table holds 1.5 million to 2 million distinct CDR3 sequences, about 31% found once. Sequenced sample: cord blood. The receptors here all came from a newborn girl in good health.

This clonotype appeared a few times. J is TRBJ1-2 and V is TRBV6-5; 10 positions match TRBD1. J gave up 1 base and V 4 bases, and 15 bases lay outside the gene matches. This CDR3 contains 19 residues. In germline, CDR1 is MNHEY, CDR2 SVGAGI. CDR3: CASSSPPGTGATFNYGYTF. The CDR3 DNA reads TGTGCCAGCAGTTCTCCGCCCGGGACAGGGGCAACCTTTAACTATGGCTACACCTTC.

This clonotype has just a few counts. J is TRBJ1-2 and V is TRBV2; D perhaps matches TRBD1 (5 bases). Looked up from germline, CDR1 is SNHLY and CDR2 is FYNNEI. This CDR3 comprises 14 residues. Trimming pared 4 bases from V and 1 base from J, leaving 10 bases between. CDR3 in DNA: TGTGCCAGCAGTGTAAAGGGACTTAACTATGGCTACACCTTC. Its protein is CASSVKGLNYGYTF.

This clonotype was detected a few times. V is TRBV7-2 and J is TRBJ2-7; a weak D match, TRBD2 (6 bases). This CDR3 spans 14 amino acids. Trimming took off 3 bases at V and 2 bases at J, with 11 bases between the two ends. The germline V gene encodes CDR1 SGHTA and CDR2 FQGNSA. The CDR3 DNA follows: TGTGCCAGCAGCTTTGGGACTGTGACCTACGAGCAGTACTTC. Its translation: CASSFGTVTYEQYF. Filled out from reference TRBV7-2 and TRBJ2-7, the complete variable domain reads GAGVSQSPSNKVTEKGKDVELRCDPISGHTALYWYRQSLGQGLEFLIYFQGNSAPDKSGLPSDRFSAERTGGSVSTLTIQRTQQEDSAVYLCASSFGTVTYEQYFGPGTRLTVT.

The sample holds a few counts of this clonotype. This chain joins TRBV18 and TRBJ2-1; no clear D. Germline V gene data show CDR1 as KGHSH and CDR2 as LQKENI. The germline V and J ends were trimmed by 0 bases and 1 base, with 10 bases remaining between them. The CDR3 totals 16 residues. The CDR3 spells CASSPPVGLSYNEQFF. In nucleotides, the CDR3 is TGTGCCAGCTCACCACCGGTGGGCCTTTCCTACAATGAGCAGTTCTTC.

The rearrangement joins TRBV20-1 to TRBJ2-7; D possibly uses TRBD1 or TRBD2 (5 bases each). The CDR3 sequence is 15 residues long. V was clipped by 0 bases and J by 0 bases, with 12 bases between them. The germline V gene has CDR1 DFQATT and CDR2 SNEGSKA (reference sequence). The CDR3 sequence: CSARDFRDHSYEQYF. The CDR3 region has the DNA TGCAGTGCTAGAGATTTTAGGGACCACTCCTACGAGCAGTACTTC.

The chain links TRBV30 to TRBJ1-5; D ambiguous. The germline gives CDR1 GTSNPN, CDR2 SVGIG (reference sequence). Between the trimmed V and J ends, which lost 3 bases and 0 bases, there was a span of 9 bases. The CDR3 sequence is 14 residues long. DNA for the CDR3: TGTGCCTGGAGCGCAGTGTTTAGCAATCAGCCCCAGCATTTT. Translation: CAWSAVFSNQPQHF.

This clonotype was recorded once. The chain has TRBV14 and TRBJ2-3; D unclear. The germline V and J ends were trimmed by 0 bases and 7 bases, with 8 bases remaining between them. The CDR3 runs to 13 residues. The germline gives CDR1 SGHDN, CDR2 FVKESK. CDR3: CASSQEARYTQYF. CDR3 nucleotides: TGTGCCAGCAGCCAAGAAGCCCGTTATACGCAGTATTTT.

The chain recombines TRBV20-1 with TRBJ2-1; the match to TRBD2 covers 7 bases. This CDR3 region has 15 residues. V shed 6 bases, J shed 4 bases, and the junction held 12 bases outside the gene matches. CDR1 and CDR2 (germline): DFQATT, SNEGSKA (reference sequence). The CDR3 region has the DNA TGCAGTGCCCCTCCGGTTGCGGGGGAATACAATGAGCAGTTCTTC. Translated: CSAPPVAGEYNEQFF.

The rearrangement links TRBV5-6 to TRBJ1-5, with D unclear. V lost 2 bases and J 3 bases, leaving 12 bases between the germline ends. CDR3 size: 15 residues. Germline CDR1 is SGHDT and CDR2 is YYEEEE. This CDR3 reads CASSFYRRNNQPQHF. In DNA form, the CDR3 reads TGTGCCAGCAGCTTCTACAGACGTAACAATCAGCCCCAGCATTTT.

In its sample, this clonotype was seen a few times. V and J are TRBV7-2 and TRBJ2-1; D remains unclear. The J call may be wrong; the DNA end is better matched by TRBJ2-7. This CDR3 contains 14 residues. The germline gives CDR1 SGHTA, CDR2 FQGNSA. For the CDR3, the DNA is TGTGCCAGCAGCTTGGATCTATCCTACAATGAGCAGTACTTC. This codes for CASSLDLSYNEQYF.

V is TRBV11-2 and J is TRBJ1-1; D gene unclear. The germline CDR1 and CDR2 sequences are SGHAT and FQNNGV. There are 18 residues in the CDR3. V was cut by 3 bases and J by 3 bases, with 23 bases left in between. CDR3 DNA: TGTGCCAGCAGCTTTCCCCATCGAGGTCGTCGATGGGACACTGAAGCTTTCTTT. Its translation is CASSFPHRGRRWDTEAFF.